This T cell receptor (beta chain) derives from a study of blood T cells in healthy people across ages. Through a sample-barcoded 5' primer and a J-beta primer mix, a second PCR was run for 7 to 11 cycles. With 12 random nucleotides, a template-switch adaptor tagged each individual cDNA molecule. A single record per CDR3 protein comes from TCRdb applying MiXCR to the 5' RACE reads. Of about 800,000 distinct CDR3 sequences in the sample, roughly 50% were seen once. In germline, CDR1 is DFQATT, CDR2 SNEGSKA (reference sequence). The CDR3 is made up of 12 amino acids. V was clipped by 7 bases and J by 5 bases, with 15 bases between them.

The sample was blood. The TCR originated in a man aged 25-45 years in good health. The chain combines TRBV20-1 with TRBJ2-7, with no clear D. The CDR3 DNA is TGCAGTGTCGGGCGAGCTAAGAACGAGCAGTACTTC. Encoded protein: CSVGRAKNEQYF.